This entry lists 9 T cell receptor beta chains sequenced from one sample in a study of OX40 agonist ivuxolimab in advanced cancers. The repertoire was sequenced with immunoSEQ multiplex PCR; TCRdb's copy has only in-frame clones and lacks some. The sample has about 30,000 clones, approximately 90% seen once. The sequencing here drew on CD4+ or CD8+ T cells sorted from blood, taken in a trial of the OX40 agonist ivuxolimab. These receptors were collected from an adult with an advanced solid tumor such as melanoma, head and neck, liver or kidney cancer.

The chain couples TRBV6-5 to TRBJ2-7, with D uncertain. Trimming left V 0 bases short and J 0 bases short, with 6 bases between. CDR1 and CDR2 from the germline V gene are MNHEY and SVGAGI. The CDR3 spans 14 residues. CDR3 nucleotides: TGTGCCAGCAGTTACTCGGGCAGCTCCTACGAGCAGTACTTC. Translating it yields CASSYSGSSYEQYF.

V is TRBV5-1 and J is TRBJ2-7; D remains ambiguous. There are 12 residues in the CDR3. Germline V gives CDR1 SGHRS, CDR2 YFSETQ. The V end was cut by 7 bases, the J end by 3 bases, with 11 bases between. CDR3 DNA: TGCGCCAGCCATGACGGAAACTACGAGCAGTACTTC. Translating gives CASHDGNYEQYF.

This chain uses TRBV28 with TRBJ2-1, with 12 nucleotides matching TRBD2. CDR1 and CDR2 from the germline V gene are MDHEN and SYDVKM. With 3 bases clipped from V and 6 bases from J, the junction kept 9 bases outside the gene matches. CDR3 length: 17 residues. The CDR3 DNA sequence: TGTGCCAGCAGTTTGGAAAGGACTAGCGGGATTAGCAATGAGCAGTTCTTC. Protein product: CASSLERTSGISNEQFF. The full variable domain, completed using reference TRBV28 and TRBJ2-1, is DVKVTQSSRYLVKRTGEKVFLECVQDMDHENMFWYRQDPGLGLRLIYFSYDVKMKEKGDIPEGYSVSREKKERFSLILESASTNQTSMYLCASSLERTSGISNEQFFGPGTRLTVL.

The V and J genes are TRBV20-1 and TRBJ1-5; no firm D call. V lost 1 base and J lost 9, with 4 bases in between. The CDR3 consists of 10 residues. Germline V CDR1 and CDR2: DFQATT, SNEGSKA (reference sequence). This CDR3 is CSARGGPQHF. The DNA of the CDR3 is TGCAGTGCTAGAGGGGGGCCCCAGCATTTT.

The chain couples TRBV10-3 to TRBJ1-3; maybe TRBD1 (5 bases). Germline V gene lookup returns CDR1 ENHRY and CDR2 SYGVKD. There are 14 residues in the CDR3. The germline V and J ends were trimmed by 3 bases and 8 bases, with 14 bases remaining between them. CDR3 coding DNA: TGTGCCATCAGTGAACTCGGGGCCGGGGACACCATATATTTT. It codes for CAISELGAGDTIYF.

The chain links TRBV4-3 to TRBJ2-7; D not resolved. CDR3 length: 15 residues. Trimming took 0 bases from V and 3 from J, leaving 12 bases between them. Germline V gene data show CDR1 as LGHNA and CDR2 as YSLEER. CDR3: CASSQDQLGSYEQYF. CDR3 bases: TGCGCCAGCAGCCAAGATCAACTGGGCAGCTACGAGCAGTACTTC.

The chain couples TRBV30 to TRBJ2-1; a possible D gene is TRBD1 (5 bases). Germline CDR1 reads GTSNPN; CDR2 reads SVGIG (reference sequence). The CDR3 is 12 residues long. Trimming stripped 4 bases from V and 9 bases from J, with 13 bases between. This CDR3 reads CAWTPRVSEQFF. The CDR3 DNA is TGTGCCTGGACTCCCAGGGTGAGTGAGCAGTTCTTC.

The genes are TRBV4-3 and TRBJ2-2; tentatively, D is TRBD1 (6 bases). V dropped 2 bases and J dropped 2 bases, with 12 bases sitting between them. This CDR3 is 16 amino acids long. Germline CDR1 reads LGHNA; CDR2 reads YSLEER. This CDR3 reads CASSQWTESNTGELFF. The CDR3 DNA follows: TGCGCCAGCAGCCAATGGACAGAGAGTAACACCGGGGAGCTGTTTTTT.

The chain uses TRBV15 and TRBJ2-1; D remains unclear. The V and J ends lost 0 bases and 10 bases respectively, with 10 bases between them. Germline lookup yields CDR1 LNHNV and CDR2 YYDKDF (reference sequence). This CDR3 spans 13 amino acids. The DNA of the CDR3 is TGTGCCACCAGCAGAGATCGGGCCCTCGAGCAGTTCTTC. Encoded protein: CATSRDRALEQFF.